The sequence of this T cell receptor beta chain was determined in a study of tumor and adjacent non-tumor tissue in lung cancer. TCRbeta libraries were built with three rounds of nested PCR, modified from ARM-PCR. Each CDR3 protein gets one entry after TCRdb re-called the multiplex PCR reads with MiXCR. The sample lists approximately 75,000 distinct CDR3 sequences; 77% were seen once. This sample's RNA came from whole unsorted tissue. The sample taken for sequencing was lung tumor tissue. The source is a woman in her forties or fifties with non-small cell lung cancer.

The chain's CDR3 is CASSPFRDRGSYEQYF. The CDR3 DNA follows: TGCGCCAGCAGCCCCTTCCGGGACAGGGGTAGTTACGAGCAGTACTTC. The chain employs TRBV4-1 and TRBJ2-7, with 10 bases identical to TRBD1. This CDR3 is built from 16 residues. Trimming took 4 bases from V and 4 from J; bases not matched to a gene: 10. Germline-derived CDR1 and CDR2 are MGHRA and YSYEKL.